The entry that follows covers one T cell receptor (beta chain) sequence. V lost 5 bases and J lost 3, with 10 bases in between. Germline CDR1 LNHDA, CDR2 SQIVND (reference sequence). The CDR3 totals 14 residues. This sample is drawn from a study of blood T cell repertoires in COVID-19. In the study overall: Samples of COVID-19 (acute and convalescent) were obtained from the United States, Italy and Spain. In each case, the material was cDNA or gDNA derived from T cells, B-cell-depleted T cells, or PBMCs.

Per the study methods: Scientists estimated how many nucleated cells there were by amplifying reference gene primers. The method was immunoSEQ multiplex PCR; TCRdb's version includes in-frame clones alone and lacks a portion of them. From that table come the V and J calls and clone size; the DNA was used to work out D and trimming. The sample includes under 300,000 clones, roughly four fifths of them seen just once. The chain couples TRBV19 to TRBJ2-2; D not certain. The sequenced material came from peripheral blood. The clonotype was recovered from a woman aged 18 to 35 with acute or convalescent COVID-19. The CDR3 DNA reads as TGTGCCAGTAGTCCTCAGACTTACACCGGGGAGCTGTTTTTT. It yields the protein CASSPQTYTGELFF.